The 8 T cell receptor beta chains presented below share a single source sample, sequenced in a study of blood T cell repertoires in COVID-19. The protocol was immunoSEQ multiplex PCR, while the TCRdb copy is restricted to in-frame clones and leaves out a portion. The sample comprises approximately 300,000 clones, more than 75% of which are singletons, and approximately 1.5% rests with the top ten. The sample consisted of peripheral blood. The origin of the receptors is a woman between 50 and 59 years old with acute or convalescent COVID-19.

The gene calls are TRBV7-9 and TRBJ1-2, with D perhaps matching TRBD1 (5 bases). Germline V CDR1 and CDR2: SEHNR, FQNEAQ (reference sequence). The CDR3 spans 15 residues. The ends were cut back, 5 bases at V and 3 bases at J, with 16 bases in the middle. CDR3 sequence reads: CASSPRGEVHYGYTF. CDR3 nucleotides: TGTGCCAGCAGCCCCCGGGGGGAGGTACACTATGGCTACACCTTC.

The chain has TRBV7-3 and TRBJ1-1, with D possibly matching TRBD1 (6 bases). V gave up 5 bases and J gave up 0 bases, with 13 bases separating them. The germline V gene has CDR1 SGHTA and CDR2 FQGTGA. The CDR3 totals 15 residues. In nucleotides, the CDR3 is TGTGCCAGCAGCATAAGTGGGGGCATGAACACTGAAGCTTTCTTT. Translating it yields CASSISGGMNTEAFF.

The genes are TRBV5-1 and TRBJ2-7; D perhaps matches TRBD1 (6 bases). The CDR3 loop spans 15 amino acids. CDR1 and CDR2 (germline): SGHRS, YFSETQ. Trimming took off 6 bases at V and 6 bases at J, with 22 bases between the two ends. The DNA of the CDR3 is TGCGCCAGCAATTCCGAGGGGGATGTCTTTCGCGAGCAGTACTTC. Translation: CASNSEGDVFREQYF.

The chain combines TRBV19 with TRBJ2-7, with 9 bases lining up with TRBD2. Germline V gene sequence: CDR1 LNHDA, CDR2 SQIVND (reference sequence). J gave up 3 bases and V 8 bases, and 11 bases lay outside the gene matches. This CDR3 is built from 15 residues. The CDR3 region is CASRRASGTDYEQYF. The DNA of the CDR3 is TGTGCCAGTCGTCGGGCTAGCGGGACGGACTACGAGCAGTACTTC. Using reference TRBV19 and TRBJ2-7 for the parts outside the CDR3, the full variable domain is DGGITQSPKYLFRKEGQNVTLSCEQNLNHDAMYWYRQDPGQGLRLIYYSQIVNDFQKGDIAEGYSVSREKKESFPLTVTSAQKNPTAFYLCASRRASGTDYEQYFGPGTRLTVT.

Written as DNA, the CDR3 is TGTGCCAGCAGCCTCGGGACAGGGATCGTTGGCTACACCTTC. This gives the protein CASSLGTGIVGYTF. V is TRBV3-1 (or the pseudogene TRBV3-2) and J is TRBJ1-2; 9 bases fit TRBD1. V lost 4 bases and J lost 7; bases outside the gene matches: 7. There are 14 residues in the CDR3. Per the germline V gene, CDR1 is LGHDT and CDR2 is YNNKEL (reference sequence).

This chain connects TRBV21-1 to TRBJ2-1; the listed D gene, TRBD1, was not tested against the DNA. TRBV21-1 is classified as a pseudogene. CDR3 size: 16 residues. The CDR3 sequence is CASSPISGRSYNEQFF. The CDR3 DNA sequence: TGTGCCAGCAGTCCAATATCAGGGCGCTCCTACAATGAGCAGTTCTTC.

This rearrangement joins TRBV14 to TRBJ2-3; 13 bases map to TRBD2. The CDR3 is made up of 15 amino acids. Germline V gene sequence: CDR1 SGHDN, CDR2 FVKESK. Losses at the gene ends were 5 bases for V and 4 bases for J; bases not matched to a gene: 3. As DNA, the CDR3 is TGTGCCAGCAGCTTCACTAGCGGGAGGGCAGATACGCAGTATTTT. It yields the protein CASSFTSGRADTQYF.

The chain is built from TRBV6-2 or TRBV6-3 and TRBJ1-2; 9 positions match TRBD1. The CDR3 has 15 residues. The J segment lost 8 bases and the V segment lost 6 bases, leaving 13 bases of the junction unmatched. Germline CDR1 MNHEY, CDR2 SVGEGT. The chain's CDR3 is CASSNSPWDREGYTF. CDR3 sequence (DNA): TGTGCCAGCAGCAACTCACCCTGGGACAGGGAAGGCTACACCTTC.